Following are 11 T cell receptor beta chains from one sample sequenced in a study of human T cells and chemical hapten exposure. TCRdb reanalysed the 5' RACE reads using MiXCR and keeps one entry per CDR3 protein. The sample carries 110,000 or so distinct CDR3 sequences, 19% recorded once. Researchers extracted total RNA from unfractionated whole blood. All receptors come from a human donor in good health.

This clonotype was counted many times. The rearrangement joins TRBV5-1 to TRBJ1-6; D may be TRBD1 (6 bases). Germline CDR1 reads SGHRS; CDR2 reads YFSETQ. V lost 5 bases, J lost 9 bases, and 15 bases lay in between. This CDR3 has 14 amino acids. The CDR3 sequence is CASRTGPRGSPLHF. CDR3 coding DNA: TGCGCCAGCAGGACAGGACCCAGAGGTTCACCCCTCCACTTT.

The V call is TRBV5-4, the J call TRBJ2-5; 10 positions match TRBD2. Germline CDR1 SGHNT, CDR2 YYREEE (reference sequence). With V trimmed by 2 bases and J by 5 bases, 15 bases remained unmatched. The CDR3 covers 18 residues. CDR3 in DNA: TGTGCCAGCAGCTTAACGGGTCTAGCGGGAGTGGTGTCGGAGACCCAGTACTTC. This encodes CASSLTGLAGVVSETQYF.

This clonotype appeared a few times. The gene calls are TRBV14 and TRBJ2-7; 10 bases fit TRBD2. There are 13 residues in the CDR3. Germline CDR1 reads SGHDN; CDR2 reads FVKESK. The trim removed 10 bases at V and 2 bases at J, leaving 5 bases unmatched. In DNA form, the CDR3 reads TGTGCCACCCGGACTAGCGGTACCTACGAGCAGTACTTC. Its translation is CATRTSGTYEQYF.

The CDR3 sequence is CASSLPPPSGRPPGEQYF. The DNA of the CDR3 is TGTGCCAGCAGCTTACCCCCTCCTAGCGGGAGGCCGCCTGGGGAGCAGTACTTC. This chain links TRBV7-9 with TRBJ2-7; 11 nucleotides agree with TRBD2. The CDR3 has 18 amino acids. Losses at the gene ends were 2 bases for V and 7 bases for J; bases not matched to a gene: 16. Germline CDR1 SEHNR, CDR2 FQNEAQ (reference sequence).

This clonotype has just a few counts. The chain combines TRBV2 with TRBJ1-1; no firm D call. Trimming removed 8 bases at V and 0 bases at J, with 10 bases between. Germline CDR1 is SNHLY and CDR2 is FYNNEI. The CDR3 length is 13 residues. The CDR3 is CASVSSLNTEAFF. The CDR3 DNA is TGTGCCAGCGTATCCTCATTGAACACTGAAGCTTTCTTT.

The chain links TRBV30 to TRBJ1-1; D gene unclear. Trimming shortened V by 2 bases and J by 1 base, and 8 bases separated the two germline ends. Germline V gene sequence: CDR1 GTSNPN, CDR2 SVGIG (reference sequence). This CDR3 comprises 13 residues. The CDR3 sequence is CAWSLAPNTEAFF. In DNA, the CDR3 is TGTGCCTGGAGTCTGGCACCGAACACTGAAGCTTTCTTT.

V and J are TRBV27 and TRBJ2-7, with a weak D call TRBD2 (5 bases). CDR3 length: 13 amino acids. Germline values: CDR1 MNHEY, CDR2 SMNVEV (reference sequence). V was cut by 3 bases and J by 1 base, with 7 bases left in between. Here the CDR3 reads CASSLTGSYEQYF. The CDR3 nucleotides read TGTGCCAGCAGTTTGACGGGATCCTACGAGCAGTACTTC.

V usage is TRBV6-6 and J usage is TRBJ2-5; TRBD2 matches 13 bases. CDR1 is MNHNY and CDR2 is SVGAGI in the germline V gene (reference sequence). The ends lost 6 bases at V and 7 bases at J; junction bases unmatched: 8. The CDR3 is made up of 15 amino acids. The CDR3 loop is CASRGPGLAGWTQYF. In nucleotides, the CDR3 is TGTGCCAGCAGGGGACCGGGACTAGCGGGGTGGACCCAGTACTTC.

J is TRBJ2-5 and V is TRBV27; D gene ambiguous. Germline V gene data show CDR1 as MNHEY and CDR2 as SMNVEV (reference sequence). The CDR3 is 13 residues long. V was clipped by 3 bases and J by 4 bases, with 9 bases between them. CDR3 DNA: TGTGCCAGCAGTTTGAATAGGCTAGAGACCCAGTACTTC. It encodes CASSLNRLETQYF.

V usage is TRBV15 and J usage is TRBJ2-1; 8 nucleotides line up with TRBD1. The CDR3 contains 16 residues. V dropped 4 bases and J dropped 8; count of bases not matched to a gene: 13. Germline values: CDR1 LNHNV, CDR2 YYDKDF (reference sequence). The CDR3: CATSTELTAGGHEQFF. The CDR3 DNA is TGTGCCACCAGCACGGAACTAACAGCAGGGGGCCATGAGCAGTTCTTC.

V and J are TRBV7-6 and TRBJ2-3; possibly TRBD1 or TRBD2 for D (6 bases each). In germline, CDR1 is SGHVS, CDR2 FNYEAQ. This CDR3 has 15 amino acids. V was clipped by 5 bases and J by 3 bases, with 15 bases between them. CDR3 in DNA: TGTGCCAGCAGCCCTCGACCGGGGGCTACAGATACGCAGTATTTT. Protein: CASSPRPGATDTQYF.